This passage covers 32 T cell receptor beta chains from one sample sequenced in a study of neurological immune-mediated disorders. TCRdb itself ran the 5' RACE reads through MiXCR, one entry per CDR3 protein. The sample lists over 50,000 distinct CDR3 sequences, around 3.4% occurring once. What was sequenced was PBMCs. The receptors originated from a man aged 35 to 55 with multiple sclerosis.

This clonotype has ten or more counts. The V gene is TRBV4-1, the J gene TRBJ1-1, with 8 bases lining up with TRBD1. Germline trimming cut 2 bases from V and 3 bases from J; bases unmatched to any gene: 5. The germline CDR1 and CDR2 sequences are MGHRA and YSYEKL. This CDR3 spans 15 amino acids. The DNA of the CDR3 is TGCGCCAGCAGCCAATCGGGACAGGTTCACACTGAAGCTTTCTTT. This encodes CASSQSGQVHTEAFF.

This clonotype occurred many times. This sequence joins TRBV20-1 and TRBJ1-2; D gene ambiguous. The CDR3 extends over 12 amino acids. V lost 5 bases and J 2 bases, leaving 9 bases between the germline ends. Looked up from germline, CDR1 is DFQATT and CDR2 is SNEGSKA (reference sequence). DNA of the CDR3: TGCAGTGCTGGGATGGGAAACTATGGCTACACCTTC. It translates to CSAGMGNYGYTF.

In its sample, this clonotype was seen many times. V usage is TRBV18 and J usage is TRBJ1-2, with D possibly being TRBD1 (6 bases). The V gene lost 0 bases and the J gene lost 8 bases, with 10 bases spanning the gap. The CDR3 loop spans 13 amino acids. Germline V gene sequence: CDR1 KGHSH, CDR2 LQKENI. The CDR3 loop reads CASSPPAGVGYTF. CDR3 sequence (DNA): TGTGCCAGCTCACCACCGGCAGGGGTCGGCTACACCTTC. Looking up the rest from reference TRBV18 and TRBJ1-2 gives the full variable domain: NAGVMQNPRHLVRRRGQEARLRCSPMKGHSHVYWYRQLPEEGLKFMVYLQKENIIDESGMPKERFSAEFPKEGPSILRIQQVVRGDSAAYFCASSPPAGVGYTFGSGTRLTVV.

This clonotype was recorded many times. CDR3 amino acids: CASSQVAGGYEQFF. Here the CDR3 DNA reads TGTGCCAGCAGCCAAGTAGCGGGGGGCTATGAGCAGTTCTTC. The chain uses TRBV3-1 and TRBJ2-1; 10 bases are shared with TRBD2. The CDR3 has 14 residues. Germline CDR1 and CDR2: LGHDT and YNNKEL (reference sequence). The V and J ends lost 1 base and 8 bases, in that order; junction bases with no gene match: 2.

This clonotype was observed at least ten times. The chain carries TRBV20-1 and TRBJ2-5, with D maybe TRBD1 (6 bases). The CDR3 covers 16 residues. V was trimmed by 0 bases and J by 6 bases, leaving 20 bases between them. CDR1 and CDR2 (germline): DFQATT, SNEGSKA (reference sequence). The CDR3 loop is CSARDPQGSMEQTQYF. The CDR3 region has the DNA TGCAGTGCTAGAGATCCCCAGGGGTCGATGGAACAGACCCAGTACTTC.

This clonotype was detected ten times or more. The J gene is TRBJ2-2, the V gene TRBV6-5; D remains unclear. V lost 0 bases to trimming and J lost 6 bases, with 11 bases between them. The CDR3 has 15 amino acids. Germline lookup yields CDR1 MNHEY and CDR2 SVGAGI. The CDR3 nucleotides are TGTGCCAGCAGTTACTCGTACTCCCAAGCCGGGGAGCTGTTTTTT. Residues: CASSYSYSQAGELFF.

This clonotype was seen many times. The V call is TRBV12-3 or TRBV12-4, the J call TRBJ1-3; D unclear. CDR3 length: 12 residues. Between the trimmed V and J ends, which lost 6 bases and 1 base, there was a span of 4 bases. CDR3 in amino acids: CASRQSGNTIYF. DNA of the CDR3: TGTGCCAGCAGACAATCTGGAAACACCATATATTTT.

This clonotype was found many times. The chain couples TRBV5-1 to TRBJ2-1; D is possibly TRBD1 (6 bases). The CDR3 loop spans 13 amino acids. Germline V gene data show CDR1 as SGHRS and CDR2 as YFSETQ. V lost 6 bases to trimming and J lost 9 bases, with 16 bases between them. DNA of the CDR3: TGCGCCAGCATCCTCCGACAGGATGGTGAGCAGTTCTTC. Encoded protein: CASILRQDGEQFF. The whole variable domain, remainder taken from reference TRBV5-1 and TRBJ2-1, is KAGVTQTPRYLIKTRGQQVTLSCSPISGHRSVSWYQQTPGQGLQFLFEYFSETQRNKGNFPGRFSGRQFSNSRSEMNVSTLELGDSALYLCASILRQDGEQFFGPGTRLTVL.

This clonotype was observed at least ten times. V and J are TRBV20-1 and TRBJ1-2; TRBD1 matches at 9 bases. Unmatched junction bases numbered 6, after V lost 6 bases and J lost 4 bases. The CDR3 loop spans 13 amino acids. The V gene's germline CDR1 is DFQATT and CDR2 SNEGSKA (reference sequence). The CDR3 coding sequence is TGCAGTGCCGGTTCGGGACAGGGCTATGGCTACACCTTC. This gives the protein CSAGSGQGYGYTF.

The chain uses TRBV25-1 and TRBJ1-5; the match to TRBD1 covers 7 bases. The CDR3 sequence is 13 residues long. Germline CDR1 MGHDK, CDR2 SYGVNS. The V gene end was trimmed by 7 bases and the J gene end by 8 bases; junction bases not matched to a gene: 8. CDR3 loop: CASIGQVRKPQHF. In DNA, the CDR3 is TGTGCCAGCATAGGACAGGTTCGTAAGCCCCAGCATTTT.

In this sample, this clonotype turned up many times. This chain uses TRBV5-5 with TRBJ1-6; 9 bases align to TRBD1. The V and J ends lost 0 bases and 10 bases, in that order; junction bases with no gene match: 8. Germline CDR1 SGHKS, CDR2 YYEKEE (reference sequence). CDR3 length equals 16 residues. CDR3 in DNA: TGTGCCAGCAGCTTGGCCGGGACAGGGAAAGAATCACCCCTCCACTTT. Its protein is CASSLAGTGKESPLHF. Full variable domain (outside the CDR3, taken from reference TRBV5-5 and TRBJ1-6): DAGVTQSPTHLIKTRGQQVTLRCSPISGHKSVSWYQQVLGQGPQFIFQYYEKEERGRGNFPDRFSARQFPNYSSELNVNALLLGDSALYLCASSLAGTGKESPLHFGNGTRLTVT.

This clonotype was detected ten times or more. V usage is TRBV6-5 and J usage is TRBJ2-3; D possibly matches TRBD1 or TRBD2 (5 bases each). The CDR3 has 14 residues. Between the trimmed V and J ends, which lost 4 bases and 6 bases, there was a span of 14 bases. Per the germline V gene, CDR1 is MNHEY and CDR2 is SVGAGI. The CDR3 DNA sequence: TGTGCCAGCAGTTTCAGGGACGACCGGGATACGCAGTATTTT. Its protein is CASSFRDDRDTQYF.

At least ten counts were recorded for this clonotype. J is TRBJ1-6 and V is TRBV20-1; 8 bases match TRBD1. CDR3 length equals 13 residues. V was clipped by 6 bases and J by 8 bases; unmatched bases: 6. From germline, CDR1 is DFQATT and CDR2 SNEGSKA (reference sequence). CDR3 sequence reads: CSADRGRDSPLHF. The CDR3 nucleotides are TGCAGTGCAGACAGGGGTCGAGATTCACCCCTCCACTTT.

There are a few counts of this clonotype. The V and J genes are TRBV7-6 and TRBJ1-2; D is possibly TRBD1 (6 bases). The germline gives CDR1 SGHVS, CDR2 FNYEAQ. Trimming cost V 2 bases and J 3 bases, with 7 bases left between them. The CDR3 runs to 13 residues. The CDR3 sequence: CASSLTGHYGYTF. The DNA of the CDR3 is TGTGCCAGCAGCTTAACAGGGCACTATGGCTACACCTTC.

This clonotype has ten or more counts. This chain uses TRBV7-6 with TRBJ2-5; TRBD2 matches 8 bases. Germline V CDR1 and CDR2: SGHVS, FNYEAQ. This CDR3 contains 15 residues. The trim removed 1 base at V and 1 base at J, leaving 2 bases unmatched. CDR3 residues: CASSLGGGIQETQYF. In DNA, the CDR3 is TGTGCCAGCAGCTTAGGCGGGGGGATCCAAGAGACCCAGTACTTC.

This clonotype was picked up many times. The rearrangement links TRBV5-1 to TRBJ2-7, with TRBD2 identical over 9 bases. V shed 5 bases, J shed 0 bases, and the junction held 3 bases outside the gene matches. This CDR3 has 14 amino acids. Germline V lookup: CDR1 SGHRS, CDR2 YFSETQ. CDR3 nucleotides: TGCGCCAGCAGGCGGCGGGGGGGCTCCTACGAGCAGTACTTC. It encodes CASRRRGGSYEQYF.

This clonotype was observed many times. The rearrangement uses TRBV10-3 and TRBJ1-5; possible D gene TRBD1, 5 bases. From germline, CDR1 is ENHRY and CDR2 SYGVKD. CDR3 length: 15 amino acids. V lost 7 bases and J lost 6, with 19 bases in between. Here the CDR3 reads CAIILARGPGQPQHF. The DNA of the CDR3 is TGTGCCATCATTCTTGCGAGGGGACCGGGTCAGCCCCAGCATTTT.

This clonotype was seen many times. CDR3 DNA: TGTGCCAGCAGCTTAGATTTCCGGGGGGCCTGGATTGGAAACACCATATATTTT. This encodes CASSLDFRGAWIGNTIYF. The J gene is TRBJ1-3, the V gene TRBV11-2; TRBD1 is a possible D gene (6 bases). V was pared by 0 bases and J by 3 bases, with 18 bases between. Germline CDR1 is SGHAT and CDR2 is FQNNGV. The length of the CDR3 is 18 residues.

This clonotype was observed many times. The CDR3 DNA is TGTGCCAGTAGTATTTCACAGGGACAAGAGACCCAGTACTTC. Its translation: CASSISQGQETQYF. The rearrangement links TRBV19 to TRBJ2-5, with D possibly matching TRBD1 (6 bases). The CDR3 is made up of 14 amino acids. V lost 3 bases and J lost 2, with 10 bases in between. Germline CDR1 is LNHDA and CDR2 is SQIVND (reference sequence).

In its sample, this clonotype was seen many times. CDR3 nucleotide sequence: TGCGCCAGCAGCTTGGACGGGATACAGCCCCAGCATTTT. It yields the protein CASSLDGIQPQHF. The chain couples TRBV5-1 to TRBJ1-5; D is uncertain. CDR3 length: 13 amino acids. The germline V gene has CDR1 SGHRS and CDR2 YFSETQ. The V end lost 0 bases, the J end lost 7 bases, and 8 bases lay between the germline ends.

This clonotype showed up many times. J is TRBJ1-2 and V is TRBV4-1, with unresolved D. Per germline, CDR1 MGHRA and CDR2 YSYEKL. V lost 1 base and J lost 8, with 14 bases in between. This CDR3 contains 14 residues. CDR3 DNA sequence: TGCGCCAGCAGCCAAGTGAGTCAGGTGGGCGGCTACACCTTC. Its protein product is CASSQVSQVGGYTF.

The table lists this clonotype with many counts. The chain recombines TRBV11-2 with TRBJ1-1; D call uncertain. The V gene's germline CDR1 is SGHAT and CDR2 FQNNGV. V was shortened by 7 bases and J by 4 bases, with 13 bases between the two germline ends. This CDR3 has 13 residues. The CDR3 sequence: CASNPSAGTEAFF. The CDR3 DNA reads TGTGCCAGCAATCCTTCTGCAGGCACTGAAGCTTTCTTT.

This clonotype has at least ten counts. CDR3 sequence reads: CSVLQGGSYNSPLHF. DNA of the CDR3: TGCAGTGTTCTACAGGGAGGGTCCTATAATTCACCCCTCCACTTT. V usage is TRBV20-1 and J usage is TRBJ1-6, with D possibly TRBD1 on 6 matching bases. Per the germline V gene, CDR1 is DFQATT and CDR2 is SNEGSKA (reference sequence). There are 15 residues in the CDR3. Trimming removed 7 bases from V and 1 base from J, with 14 bases in between.

This clonotype has only a few counts. Mismatch with germline at one junction end may stem from a read error. The genes are TRBV6-5 and TRBJ1-6; 10 bases align to TRBD1. From germline, CDR1 is MNHEY and CDR2 SVGAGI. The CDR3 runs 15 residues. This chain's CDR3 is CASSYEGQGNRPLNF. As DNA, the CDR3 is TGTGCCAGCAGTTACGAGGGACAGGGGAATAGGCCCCTCAACTTT.

This clonotype was observed at least ten times. The chain has TRBV3-1 and TRBJ2-1; weak D call: TRBD1 (5 bases). Trimming shortened V by 1 base and J by 2 bases, and 9 bases separated the two germline ends. Germline loops: CDR1 LGHDT, CDR2 YNNKEL (reference sequence). This CDR3 has 15 residues. CDR3 in DNA: TGTGCCAGCAGCCAAGGTACAGGCCCCTACAATGAGCAGTTCTTC. It encodes CASSQGTGPYNEQFF.

This clonotype was counted ten times or more. The rearrangement uses TRBV12-3 or TRBV12-4 and TRBJ2-3, with D maybe TRBD1 (7 bases). The CDR3 is 15 amino acids. V lost 5 bases to trimming and J lost 0 bases, with 12 bases between them. The CDR3 protein is CASSQGGPSTDTQYF. Here the CDR3 DNA reads TGTGCCAGCAGTCAGGGGGGTCCTAGCACAGATACGCAGTATTTT.

About this clonotype itself: This could be a read error, since a much larger clone is one nucleotide away. V gene TRBV3-1 combines with J gene TRBJ2-1, with 8 bases that match TRBD1. The germline CDR1 and CDR2 sequences are LGHDT and YNNKEL (reference sequence). The CDR3 spans 15 residues. Trimming at V came to 4 bases and at J to 7 bases, leaving 9 bases not matched to a gene. The chain's CDR3 is CASSPQGATENEQFF. As DNA, the CDR3 is TGTGCCAGCAGCCCTCAGGGGGCTACCGAGAATGAGCAGTTCTTC.

This clonotype qualifies as medium-sized. This chain links TRBV6-2 or TRBV6-3 with TRBJ2-2; D uncertain. Germline V lookup: CDR1 MNHEY, CDR2 SVGEGT. The CDR3 loop spans 15 amino acids. V lost 7 bases and J 2 bases, leaving 14 bases between the germline ends. Here the CDR3 DNA reads TGTGCCAGCAAAAGATCAGGCGGTAACACCGGGGAGCTGTTTTTT. Encoded protein: CASKRSGGNTGELFF.

There are many counts of this clonotype. The chain employs TRBV11-2 and TRBJ2-3; D call uncertain. Trimming removed 0 bases from V and 12 bases from J, with 10 bases in between. Germline V lookup: CDR1 SGHAT, CDR2 FQNNGV. This CDR3 comprises 12 residues. CDR3 in DNA: TGTGCCAGCAGCTTAGAGAAAAGCCCACAGTATTTT. This encodes CASSLEKSPQYF.

About this clonotype: Possible read error: a much larger clone is one base away. J is TRBJ2-1 and V is TRBV28; 8 bases map to TRBD1. Germline V gives CDR1 MDHEN, CDR2 SYDVKM. The CDR3 has 12 amino acids. Unmatched junction bases numbered 4, after V lost 1 base and J lost 14 bases. CDR3 DNA: TGTGCCAGCAGTTTATCGGGACAGGTTAAGTTCTTC. Its protein is CASSLSGQVKFF.

This clonotype was picked up many times. The J gene is TRBJ2-1, the V gene TRBV4-1; 9 nucleotides match TRBD2. J lost 7 bases, V lost 3 bases, and 10 bases had no gene match. CDR1 MGHRA and CDR2 YSYEKL come from the germline V gene. This CDR3 region has 16 residues. Here the CDR3 DNA reads TGCGCCAGCAGCCACTATCTAGCGGGGATAGAGAATGAGCAGTTCTTC. Its translation is CASSHYLAGIENEQFF.

This clonotype occurred a few times. Compared with germline, one end of the junction differs, possibly owing to a read error. The chain joins TRBV27 to TRBJ1-6; D might be TRBD1 (5 bases). The CDR3 spans 14 residues. The germline CDR1 and CDR2 sequences are MNHEY and SMNVEV (reference sequence). CDR3 sequence reads: CASRGVGGNSPLNF. The DNA for the CDR3 is TGTGCCAGCAGAGGGGTTGGTGGGAATTCACCCCTCAACTTT.